The text below deals with one T cell receptor (beta chain). Its antigen is still unknown. Profiling relied on immunoSEQ multiplex PCR, and the TCRdb table lists in-frame clones only, not all of them. Of some 23,000 clones in the sample, around 75% were seen once. Before the COVID-19 pandemic, during about 2010-2019, CD4+ T cells were taken from unexposed donors. The cells were cultured for 10 days before CD4+ T cells were isolated. This sample is part of a study of CD4 T cells in relation to SARS-CoV-2 and coronaviruses. Whole-study context: PBMCs were cultured with antigen for roughly 11 days before TCR beta sequencing.

This CDR3 spans 14 amino acids. Trimming removed 4 bases from V and 10 bases from J; junction bases left unmatched: 6. Germline V gene lookup returns CDR1 SGHTA and CDR2 FQGTGA. The gene calls are TRBV7-3 and TRBJ1-6; 8 bases match TRBD1. This clonotype was sampled from a human donor in good health. The material sequenced was CD4+ T cells from PBMCs, cultured in vitro. The CDR3 DNA follows: TGTGCCAGCAGCTACGGACAGGGTGGGTCACCCCTCCACTTT. Amino acids: CASSYGQGGSPLHF.